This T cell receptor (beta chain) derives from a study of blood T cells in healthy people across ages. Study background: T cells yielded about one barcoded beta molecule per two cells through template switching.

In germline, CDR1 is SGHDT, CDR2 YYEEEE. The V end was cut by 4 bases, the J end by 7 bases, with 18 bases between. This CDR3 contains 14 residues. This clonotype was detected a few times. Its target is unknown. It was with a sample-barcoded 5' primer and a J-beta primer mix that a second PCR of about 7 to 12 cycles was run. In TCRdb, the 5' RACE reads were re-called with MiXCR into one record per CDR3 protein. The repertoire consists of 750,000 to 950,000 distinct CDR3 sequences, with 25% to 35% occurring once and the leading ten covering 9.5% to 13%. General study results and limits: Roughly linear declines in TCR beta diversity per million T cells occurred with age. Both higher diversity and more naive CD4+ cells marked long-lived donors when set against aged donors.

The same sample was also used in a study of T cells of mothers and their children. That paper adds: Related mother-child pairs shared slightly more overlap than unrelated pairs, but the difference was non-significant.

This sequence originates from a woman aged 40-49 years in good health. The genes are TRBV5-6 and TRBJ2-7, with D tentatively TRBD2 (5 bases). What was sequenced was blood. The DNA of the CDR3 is TGTGCCAGCAGCACTGAGACGGGATATGTGGAGCAGTACTTC. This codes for CASSTETGYVEQYF.